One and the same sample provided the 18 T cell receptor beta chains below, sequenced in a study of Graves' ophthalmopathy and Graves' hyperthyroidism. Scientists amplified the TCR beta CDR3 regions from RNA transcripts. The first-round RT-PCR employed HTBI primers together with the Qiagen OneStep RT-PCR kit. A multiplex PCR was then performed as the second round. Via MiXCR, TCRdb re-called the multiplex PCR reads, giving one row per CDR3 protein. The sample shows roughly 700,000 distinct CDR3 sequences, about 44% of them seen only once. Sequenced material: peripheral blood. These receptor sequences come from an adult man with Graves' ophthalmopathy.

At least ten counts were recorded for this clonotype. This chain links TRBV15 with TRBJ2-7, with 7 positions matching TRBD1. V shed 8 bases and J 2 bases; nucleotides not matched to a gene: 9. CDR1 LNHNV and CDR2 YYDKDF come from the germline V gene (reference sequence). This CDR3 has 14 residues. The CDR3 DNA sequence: TGTGCCACCGCCGTGACGGACAGGACCTACGAGCAGTACTTC. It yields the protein CATAVTDRTYEQYF.

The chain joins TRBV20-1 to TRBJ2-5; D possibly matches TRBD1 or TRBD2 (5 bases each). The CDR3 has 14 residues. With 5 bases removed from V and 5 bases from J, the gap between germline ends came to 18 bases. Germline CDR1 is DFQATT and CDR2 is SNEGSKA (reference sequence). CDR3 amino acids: CSAESVVGEETQYF. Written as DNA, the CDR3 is TGCAGTGCTGAGTCAGTGGTGGGGGAGGAGACCCAGTACTTC.

CDR3 bases: TGCGCCAGCAGCCAAGGGGCCAGGGGATTGCAAGAGACCCAGTACTTC. It codes for CASSQGARGLQETQYF. The chain has TRBV4-3 and TRBJ2-5; possibly TRBD1 for D (6 bases). Trimming pared 1 base from V and 2 bases from J, leaving 14 bases between. CDR1 LGHNA and CDR2 YSLEER come from the germline V gene. The CDR3 has 16 residues.

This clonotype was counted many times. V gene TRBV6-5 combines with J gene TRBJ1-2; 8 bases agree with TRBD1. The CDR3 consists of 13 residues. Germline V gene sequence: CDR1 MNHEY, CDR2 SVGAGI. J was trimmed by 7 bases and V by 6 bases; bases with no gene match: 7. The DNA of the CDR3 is TGTGCCAGCAGCTTATCCGACAGGGGTGGCTACACCTTC. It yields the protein CASSLSDRGGYTF.

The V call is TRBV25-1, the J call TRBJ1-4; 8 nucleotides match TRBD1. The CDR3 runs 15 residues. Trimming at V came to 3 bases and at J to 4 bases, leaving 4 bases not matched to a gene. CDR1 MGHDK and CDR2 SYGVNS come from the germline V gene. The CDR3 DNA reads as TGTGCCAGCAGTGACGGACAGGGTAATAATGAAAAACTGTTTTTT. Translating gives CASSDGQGNNEKLFF.

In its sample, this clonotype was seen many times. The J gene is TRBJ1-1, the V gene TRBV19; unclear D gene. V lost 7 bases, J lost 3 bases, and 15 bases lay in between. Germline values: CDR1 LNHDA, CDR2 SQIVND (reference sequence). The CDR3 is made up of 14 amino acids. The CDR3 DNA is TGTGCCAGTATACACGGAGGGCGGGACACTGAAGCTTTCTTT. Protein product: CASIHGGRDTEAFF.

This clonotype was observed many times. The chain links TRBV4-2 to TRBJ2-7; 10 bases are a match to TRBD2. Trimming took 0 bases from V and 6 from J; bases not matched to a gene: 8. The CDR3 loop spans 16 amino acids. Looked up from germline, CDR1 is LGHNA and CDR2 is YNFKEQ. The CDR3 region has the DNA TGTGCCAGCAGCCAAGATCCCCTAGCGGGAGAGGGCGAGCAGTACTTC. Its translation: CASSQDPLAGEGEQYF.

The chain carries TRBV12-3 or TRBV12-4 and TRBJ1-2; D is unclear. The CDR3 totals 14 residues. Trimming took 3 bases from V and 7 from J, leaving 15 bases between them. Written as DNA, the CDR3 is TGTGCCAGCAGTTTGATCCTAACCGGTAGTGGCTACACCTTC. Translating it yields CASSLILTGSGYTF.

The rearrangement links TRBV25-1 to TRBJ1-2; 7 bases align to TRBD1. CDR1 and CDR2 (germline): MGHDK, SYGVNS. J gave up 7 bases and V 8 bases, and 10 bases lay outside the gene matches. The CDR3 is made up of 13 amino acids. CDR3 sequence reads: CASVRTGKSGYTF. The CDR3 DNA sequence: TGTGCCAGCGTGAGGACAGGCAAGAGTGGCTACACCTTC.

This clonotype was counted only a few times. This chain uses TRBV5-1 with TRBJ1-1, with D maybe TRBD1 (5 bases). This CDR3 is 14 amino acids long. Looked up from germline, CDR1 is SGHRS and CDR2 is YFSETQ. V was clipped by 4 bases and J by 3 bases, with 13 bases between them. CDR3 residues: CASSLGAFDTEAFF. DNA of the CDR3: TGCGCCAGCAGCCTCGGGGCGTTCGACACTGAAGCTTTCTTT.

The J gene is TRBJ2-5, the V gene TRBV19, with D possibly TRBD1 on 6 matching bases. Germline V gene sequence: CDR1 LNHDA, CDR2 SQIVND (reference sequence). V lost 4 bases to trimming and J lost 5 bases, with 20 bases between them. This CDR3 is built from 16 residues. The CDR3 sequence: CASSTGAAYTGETQYF. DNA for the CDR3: TGTGCCAGTAGTACAGGGGCCGCGTACACCGGGGAGACCCAGTACTTC.

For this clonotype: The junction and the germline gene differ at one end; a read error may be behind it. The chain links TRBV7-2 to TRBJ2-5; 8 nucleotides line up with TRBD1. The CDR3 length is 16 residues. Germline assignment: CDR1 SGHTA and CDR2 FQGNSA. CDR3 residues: CASSSDGQGDQETQYF. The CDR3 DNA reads TGCGCCAGCAGCTCTGACGGACAGGGAGACCAAGAGACCCAGTACTTC.

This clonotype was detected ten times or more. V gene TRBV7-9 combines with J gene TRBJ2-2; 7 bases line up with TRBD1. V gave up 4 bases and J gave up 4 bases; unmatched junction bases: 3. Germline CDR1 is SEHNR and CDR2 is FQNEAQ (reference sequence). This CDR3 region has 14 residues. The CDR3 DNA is TGTGCCAGCAGCTCGACAGGGTTCACCGGGGAGCTGTTTTTT. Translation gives CASSSTGFTGELFF.

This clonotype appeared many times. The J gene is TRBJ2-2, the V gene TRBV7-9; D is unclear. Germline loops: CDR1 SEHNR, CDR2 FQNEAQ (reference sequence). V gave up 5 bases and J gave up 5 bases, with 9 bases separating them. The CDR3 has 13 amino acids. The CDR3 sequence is CASSPAGTGELFF. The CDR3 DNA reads TGTGCCAGCAGCCCGGCCGGGACCGGGGAGCTGTTTTTT.

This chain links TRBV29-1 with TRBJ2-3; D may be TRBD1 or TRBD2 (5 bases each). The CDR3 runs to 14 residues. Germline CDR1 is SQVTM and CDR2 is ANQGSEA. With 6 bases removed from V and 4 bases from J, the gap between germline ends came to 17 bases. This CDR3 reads CSVGKEGFADTQYF. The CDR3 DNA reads TGCAGCGTCGGTAAAGAGGGGTTCGCAGATACGCAGTATTTT.

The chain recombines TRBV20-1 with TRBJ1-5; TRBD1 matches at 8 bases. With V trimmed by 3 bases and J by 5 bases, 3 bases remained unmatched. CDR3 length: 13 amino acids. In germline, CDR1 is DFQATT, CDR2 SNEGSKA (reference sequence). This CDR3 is CSASRGLHQPQHF. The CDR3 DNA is TGCAGTGCTAGCAGGGGGCTCCATCAGCCCCAGCATTTT.

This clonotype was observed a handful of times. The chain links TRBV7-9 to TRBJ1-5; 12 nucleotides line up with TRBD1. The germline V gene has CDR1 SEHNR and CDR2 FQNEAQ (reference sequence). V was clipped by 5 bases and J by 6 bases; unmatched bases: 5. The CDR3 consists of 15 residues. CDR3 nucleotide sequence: TGTGCCAGCAGCCACGGGACAGGGGGCGGTCAGCCCCAGCATTTT. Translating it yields CASSHGTGGGQPQHF.

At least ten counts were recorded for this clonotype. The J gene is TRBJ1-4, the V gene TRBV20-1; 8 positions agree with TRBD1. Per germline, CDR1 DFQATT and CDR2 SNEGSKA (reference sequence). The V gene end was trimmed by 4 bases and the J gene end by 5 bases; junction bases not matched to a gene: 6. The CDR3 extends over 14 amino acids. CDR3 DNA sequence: TGCAGTGCTATGGGACAGGCGTTCAATGAAAAACTGTTTTTT. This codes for CSAMGQAFNEKLFF.